This TCR beta chain comes out of a study of cytomegalovirus exposure and HLA in healthy donors. Study-wide context: Tens of millions of unique TCRs from HLA-typed donors made up an early data release.

The V end was cut by 3 bases, the J end by 0 bases, with 8 bases between. Looked up from germline, CDR1 is KGHSH and CDR2 is LQKENI. The CDR3 is 14 amino acids. The PCR had 60 Vbeta and 13 Jbeta primers. The repertoire was sequenced with immunoSEQ multiplex PCR; TCRdb's copy has only in-frame clones and lacks some. The table lists about 150,000 clones, roughly three quarters of them singletons. The clonotype originates from a man aged 25 to 40 in good health and CMV-seropositive. Sequenced input: PBMCs. The chain uses TRBV18 and TRBJ1-1; D is undetermined. This CDR3 is CASSPPSVNTEAFF. For the CDR3, the DNA is TGTGCCAGCTCACCCCCCTCGGTGAACACTGAAGCTTTCTTT.